This record covers a single TCR beta chain. The data were produced by immunoSEQ multiplex PCR, yet TCRdb's version contains in-frame clones alone and is incomplete. The table includes 71,000 or so clones, approximately 92% detected once. This record comes from a study of T cell changes during pregnancy in multiple sclerosis. The CDR3 runs to 13 residues. Deletions cut 7 bases from V and 5 bases from J, with 14 bases between. Germline CDR1 reads MGHDK; CDR2 reads SYGVNS. The origin of this receptor is a female donor with multiple sclerosis, enrolled in a pregnancy study. This sequence joins TRBV25-1 and TRBJ1-2; D gene uncertain. The source material was peripheral blood, sampled in the third trimester of pregnancy. CDR3: CASTPAGEYGYTF. The CDR3 DNA follows: TGTGCCAGCACCCCGGCCGGGGAATATGGCTACACCTTC.